Listed below are T cell receptor beta chains from one sample, sequenced in a study of T-cell reconstitution after alpha-beta-depleted transplantation in children. Each CDR3 protein is one row after TCRdb ran MiXCR on the PCR reads. The data contain 400,000 to 500,000 distinct CDR3 sequences, about a tenth of them singletons. This specimen consisted of PBMCs from the stem cell graft donor, obtained from the stem cell graft. All receptors derive from a human donor who donated a stem cell graft to a child with acute myeloid leukemia. CDR3s include the opening cysteine and the closing phenylalanine or tryptophan. Fields, in order: V gene, clone size, J gene, CDR3 protein. The size entry is marked missing in some rows and otherwise reads once, few, many or a size class.

v_gene: TRBV7-9
abundance: few
j_gene: TRBJ2-1
CDR3aa: CASSLPPRGSYNEQFF

v_gene: TRBV20-1
abundance: few
j_gene: TRBJ2-1
CDR3aa: CSAREVTNTYNEQFF

v_gene: TRBV6-2/TRBV6-3
abundance: many
j_gene: TRBJ2-5
CDR3aa: CASGVRGTEETQYF

v_gene: TRBV12-3/TRBV12-4
abundance: few
j_gene: TRBJ2-3
CDR3aa: CASSFGTSHPDTQYF

v_gene: TRBV9
abundance: few
j_gene: TRBJ2-1
CDR3aa: CASSVGSSGRNEQFF

v_gene: TRBV7-2
abundance: few
j_gene: TRBJ2-3
CDR3aa: CASSLASSWADTQYF

v_gene: TRBV5-4
abundance: few
j_gene: TRBJ2-5
CDR3aa: CASNLGPLVGETQYF

v_gene: TRBV6-2/TRBV6-3
abundance: many
j_gene: TRBJ2-3
CDR3aa: CASSSQFPDTQYF

v_gene: TRBV7-9
abundance: -
j_gene: TRBJ1-5
CDR3aa: CASSSQGGGPQHF

v_gene: TRBV29-1
abundance: many
j_gene: TRBJ1-4
CDR3aa: CSVATVSTNEKLFF

v_gene: TRBV15
abundance: -
j_gene: TRBJ2-7
CDR3aa: CATSIDRVSYEQYF

v_gene: TRBV12-3/TRBV12-4
abundance: few
j_gene: TRBJ2-5
CDR3aa: CASSGTTSGRVETQYF